The TCR beta chain under discussion was sequenced for a study of cytomegalovirus exposure and HLA in healthy donors. The PCR made use of 60 Vbeta and 13 Jbeta primers. Produced via immunoSEQ multiplex PCR; TCRdb's table is partial and in-frame only. The table lists some 44,000 clones, 87% of them singletons. The CDR3 loop spans 17 amino acids. Germline loops: CDR1 MDHEN, CDR2 SYDVKM. Trimming took off 3 bases at V and 0 bases at J, with 12 bases between the two ends. Sequenced sample: PBMCs. The gene calls are TRBV28 and TRBJ2-6; unclear D gene. The TCR originated in a woman in her 40s in good health and CMV-seropositive. CDR3 residues: CASSFQSRLSGANVLTF. CDR3 nucleotides: TGTGCCAGCAGTTTTCAGTCCAGACTCTCTGGGGCCAACGTCCTGACTTTC. Supplemented by reference TRBV28 and TRBJ2-6, the full variable domain reads DVKVTQSSRYLVKRTGEKVFLECVQDMDHENMFWYRQDPGLGLRLIYFSYDVKMKEKGDIPEGYSVSREKKERFSLILESASTNQTSMYLCASSFQSRLSGANVLTFGAGSRLTVL.